These 25 T cell receptor beta chains came from one sample sequenced in a study. TCRdb reprocessed the RT-PCR reads with MiXCR, giving one entry per CDR3 protein. The data hold almost 700,000 distinct CDR3 sequences, with 13% to 15% observed a single time. The source material was memory CD4+ T cells from blood. The receptors derive from a female donor in good health, serving as a healthy control.

This clonotype appeared a few times. The chain employs TRBV6-2 or TRBV6-3 and TRBJ1-5, with 8 bases identical to TRBD1. This CDR3 has 14 amino acids. Germline values: CDR1 MNHEY, CDR2 SVGEGT. With 2 bases clipped from V and 5 bases from J, the junction kept 2 bases outside the gene matches. CDR3 DNA: TGTGCCAGCAGTTACGCGACAGGGGATCAGCCCCAGCATTTT. Its translation is CASSYATGDQPQHF.

This clonotype came up many times. This chain connects TRBV4-2 to TRBJ2-5, with 8 positions matching TRBD2. The germline gives CDR1 LGHNA, CDR2 YNFKEQ. CDR3 size: 15 residues. V lost 1 base and J lost 5; bases outside the gene matches: 6. The CDR3 region has the DNA TGTGCCAGCAGCCAAGGAACTACGGGAGGGGAGACCCAGTACTTC. Translation gives CASSQGTTGGETQYF.

This chain joins TRBV14 and TRBJ2-3; no definite D call. CDR1 is SGHDN and CDR2 is FVKESK in the germline V gene. Trimming stripped 0 bases from V and 6 bases from J, with 4 bases between. CDR3 length: 12 amino acids. For the CDR3, the DNA is TGTGCCAGCAGCCAAGAGTTCGATACGCAGTATTTT. This sequence encodes CASSQEFDTQYF.

This clonotype was detected a few times. The chain recombines TRBV5-1 with TRBJ2-5; the D gene could be TRBD1 or TRBD2 (5 bases each). The CDR3 loop spans 15 amino acids. The germline gives CDR1 SGHRS, CDR2 YFSETQ. V was pared by 0 bases and J by 0 bases, with 9 bases between. Written as DNA, the CDR3 is TGCGCCAGCAGCTTGGGGGGGAATTACCAAGAGACCCAGTACTTC. It codes for CASSLGGNYQETQYF.

The chain couples TRBV5-4 to TRBJ2-5; tentative D call: TRBD2 (6 bases). Germline V gene sequence: CDR1 SGHNT, CDR2 YYREEE (reference sequence). This CDR3 spans 15 amino acids. V was cut by 0 bases and J by 2 bases, with 11 bases left in between. The CDR3, as DNA: TGTGCCAGCAGCTTGGAGCTCGGACTACAAGAGACCCAGTACTTC. Amino acids: CASSLELGLQETQYF.

The chain's CDR3 is CASSELAGNEQFF. CDR3 coding DNA: TGTGCCAGCAGTGAATTGGCGGGGAATGAGCAGTTCTTC. The rearrangement joins TRBV2 to TRBJ2-1; tentative D call: TRBD2 (6 bases). The ends were cut back, 2 bases at V and 7 bases at J, with 9 bases in the middle. The germline V gene has CDR1 SNHLY and CDR2 FYNNEI. The length of the CDR3 is 13 residues.

For the CDR3, the DNA is TGTGCCAGCAGGAATTATGACAGGAACACCGGGGAGCTGTTTTTT. This sequence encodes CASRNYDRNTGELFF. This chain links TRBV27 with TRBJ2-2; TRBD1 is a possible D gene (5 bases). Looked up from germline, CDR1 is MNHEY and CDR2 is SMNVEV (reference sequence). Trimming took 6 bases from V and 1 from J, leaving 12 bases between them. This CDR3 is built from 15 residues.

The table lists this clonotype with a few counts. The chain carries TRBV7-3 and TRBJ2-2; 12 nucleotides line up with TRBD2. V gave up 4 bases and J gave up 3 bases; unmatched junction bases: 6. The CDR3 consists of 17 residues. Germline V CDR1 and CDR2: SGHTA, FQGTGA. CDR3 DNA sequence: TGTGCCAGCAGCTCTAGCGGGAGGGCCCTCGACACCGGGGAGCTGTTTTTT. Encoded protein: CASSSSGRALDTGELFF.

This sequence joins TRBV7-3 and TRBJ1-6, with a tentative D call TRBD1 (5 bases). Trimming took off 1 base at V and 10 bases at J, with 14 bases between the two ends. This CDR3 has 15 residues. Germline CDR1 reads SGHTA; CDR2 reads FQGTGA. CDR3 sequence: CASSLNGQGASPLHF. CDR3 DNA sequence: TGTGCCAGCAGCTTAAACGGGCAGGGAGCGTCACCCCTCCACTTT.

The rearrangement uses TRBV12-3 or TRBV12-4 and TRBJ2-5; possibly TRBD1 or TRBD2 for D (6 bases each). Trimming removed 5 bases from V and 4 bases from J, with 14 bases in between. This CDR3 is 14 amino acids long. CDR3 region: CASSSTGRTETQYF. The CDR3 bases are TGTGCCAGCAGTAGTACAGGGAGGACAGAGACCCAGTACTTC.

The chain uses TRBV10-3 and TRBJ1-1, with TRBD1 as a possible D gene (6 bases). Germline CDR1 and CDR2: ENHRY and SYGVKD. This CDR3 is built from 14 residues. V gave up 2 bases and J gave up 7 bases, with 14 bases separating them. CDR3 sequence: CAISEVGAGNEAFF. Here the CDR3 DNA reads TGTGCCATCAGTGAGGTGGGGGCCGGCAATGAAGCTTTCTTT.

This clonotype was recorded a few times. The rearrangement joins TRBV12-3 or TRBV12-4 to TRBJ2-1; 12 nucleotides match TRBD2. V was clipped by 5 bases and J by 8 bases; unmatched bases: 10. The CDR3 is 16 residues long. CDR3 coding DNA: TGTGCCAGCAGTCCGATCCTAGCGGGAGGGCCTGATGAGCAGTTCTTC. It translates to CASSPILAGGPDEQFF.

J is TRBJ2-3 and V is TRBV11-2; TRBD1 matches at 7 bases. The germline V gene has CDR1 SGHAT and CDR2 FQNNGV. The CDR3 loop spans 16 amino acids. V was pared by 5 bases and J by 6 bases, with 14 bases of the junction left unmatched. The CDR3 bases are TGTGCCAGCAGCCTCCACGCCTCACAGGGGACGGATACGCAGTATTTT. Protein product: CASSLHASQGTDTQYF.

This clonotype was observed a few times. V is TRBV9 and J is TRBJ1-6, with TRBD1 matching 9 bases. Per germline, CDR1 SGDLS and CDR2 YYNGEE. Trimming cost V 3 bases and J 10 bases; bases outside gene matches: 8. This CDR3 has 15 amino acids. CDR3 sequence: CASSALGQGTSPLHF. CDR3 sequence (DNA): TGTGCCAGCAGCGCGTTGGGACAGGGCACATCACCCCTCCACTTT.

This clonotype was counted many times. V usage is TRBV29-1 and J usage is TRBJ2-1, with TRBD1 identical over 7 bases. From germline, CDR1 is SQVTM and CDR2 ANQGSEA. The junction had 4 bases not matched to a gene; V was cut back by 5 bases and J by 0 bases. This CDR3 has 14 amino acids. The CDR3: CSVFRDSSYNEQFF. In DNA, the CDR3 is TGCAGCGTTTTCCGGGACAGCTCCTACAATGAGCAGTTCTTC.

The chain combines TRBV7-9 with TRBJ2-4; unclear D gene. V was cut by 5 bases and J by 2 bases, with 10 bases left in between. The V gene's germline CDR1 is SEHNR and CDR2 FQNEAQ (reference sequence). The CDR3 spans 14 residues. The CDR3 bases are TGTGCCAGCAGCCTAACCGGGCCCAAAAACATTCAGTACTTC. Amino acids: CASSLTGPKNIQYF.

The chain employs TRBV6-6 and TRBJ1-2; D is unresolved. Germline V gene data show CDR1 as MNHNY and CDR2 as SVGAGI (reference sequence). Trimming removed 4 bases from V and 2 bases from J, with 2 bases in between. The CDR3 has 11 residues. In DNA form, the CDR3 reads TGTGCCAGCAGTTGGAACTATGGCTACACCTTC. It encodes CASSWNYGYTF.

This clonotype was detected a few times. The chain couples TRBV15 to TRBJ1-1; the D gene is possibly TRBD1 (5 bases). With 2 bases removed from V and 1 base from J, the gap between germline ends came to 11 bases. There are 15 residues in the CDR3. The germline V gene has CDR1 LNHNV and CDR2 YYDKDF (reference sequence). The CDR3 loop reads CATSRPGEGNTEAFF. CDR3 in DNA: TGTGCCACCAGCAGACCGGGGGAAGGGAACACTGAAGCTTTCTTT.

This clonotype was recorded a few times. V usage is TRBV5-1 and J usage is TRBJ1-2, with 8 bases that match TRBD1. CDR3 length equals 12 residues. Germline trimming cut 7 bases from V and 5 bases from J; bases unmatched to any gene: 4. The V gene's germline CDR1 is SGHRS and CDR2 YFSETQ. The chain's CDR3 is CASGTGTYGYTF. The CDR3 region has the DNA TGCGCCAGCGGGACAGGAACATATGGCTACACCTTC. Looking up the rest from reference TRBV5-1 and TRBJ1-2 gives the full variable domain: KAGVTQTPRYLIKTRGQQVTLSCSPISGHRSVSWYQQTPGQGLQFLFEYFSETQRNKGNFPGRFSGRQFSNSRSEMNVSTLELGDSALYLCASGTGTYGYTFGSGTRLTVV.

This clonotype was seen at least ten times. The chain is built from TRBV7-9 and TRBJ2-5, with a tentative D call TRBD2 (6 bases). The CDR3 has 14 amino acids. V lost 5 bases, J lost 2 bases, and 12 bases lay in between. From germline, CDR1 is SEHNR and CDR2 FQNEAQ (reference sequence). For the CDR3, the DNA is TGTGCCAGCAGCAACGCAGGGAGGCAAGAGACCCAGTACTTC. This gives the protein CASSNAGRQETQYF.

This clonotype occurred a few times. The chain couples TRBV20-1 to TRBJ2-7, with D perhaps given as TRBD1 or TRBD2 (5 bases each). CDR3 length: 13 residues. Trimming cost V 6 bases and J 0 bases, with 12 bases left between them. In germline, CDR1 is DFQATT, CDR2 SNEGSKA (reference sequence). The CDR3 bases are TGCAGTGCCGGGACGGATAGCTCCTACGAGCAGTACTTC. The encoded protein is CSAGTDSSYEQYF.

This chain uses TRBV6-1 with TRBJ1-3; no reliable D call. CDR1 is MNHNS, CDR2 SASEGT, per germline. The CDR3 sequence is 15 residues long. V lost 1 base and J lost 0, with 7 bases in between. The CDR3 sequence is CASSEDTYSGNTIYF. CDR3 in DNA: TGTGCCAGCAGTGAAGACACCTACTCTGGAAACACCATATATTTT.

This clonotype was recorded a few times. This rearrangement joins TRBV20-1 to TRBJ1-2, with 7 nucleotides matching TRBD1. V shed 3 bases and J 4 bases; nucleotides not matched to a gene: 2. In germline, CDR1 is DFQATT, CDR2 SNEGSKA (reference sequence). The CDR3 runs to 12 residues. The DNA of the CDR3 is TGCAGTGCTAGGGGACAGTCCTATGGCTACACCTTC. This codes for CSARGQSYGYTF.

V and J are TRBV7-2 and TRBJ2-3, with D hard to call. V was clipped by 1 base and J by 7 bases, with 15 bases between them. CDR3 length equals 15 residues. Germline V gene data show CDR1 as SGHTA and CDR2 as FQGNSA. CDR3 sequence: CASSLDAEPGNTQYF. The CDR3 bases are TGTGCCAGCAGCTTAGATGCGGAACCTGGGAATACGCAGTATTTT.

In its sample, this clonotype was seen many times. This chain uses TRBV6-6 with TRBJ2-7; 8 bases map to TRBD1. The ends lost 7 bases at V and 0 bases at J; junction bases unmatched: 11. This CDR3 spans 16 amino acids. Germline loops: CDR1 MNHNY, CDR2 SVGAGI (reference sequence). CDR3 nucleotides: TGTGCCAGCAAAGGAGTGGGACAGGCGAGCTCCTACGAGCAGTACTTC. Protein: CASKGVGQASSYEQYF.